This passage covers 28 T cell receptor beta chains from one sample sequenced in a study of identical twins. TCRdb called the 5' RACE reads again in MiXCR, with one record for every CDR3 protein. The sample contains around 680,000 distinct CDR3 sequences, over 8.5% of which appear only once. The same sample was also used in a study of yellow fever vaccine responses in identical twins.

Sequenced sample: PBMCs. The receptor source for this set is a woman under 30 in good health.

In its sample, this clonotype was seen a few times. The genes are TRBV9 and TRBJ2-7; perhaps TRBD2 as D (6 bases). The ends were cut back, 0 bases at V and 4 bases at J, with 11 bases in the middle. CDR1 and CDR2 from the germline V gene are SGDLS and YYNGEE. The CDR3 contains 14 residues. DNA of the CDR3: TGTGCCAGCAGCGTAGATTCGCTAGCGTACGAGCAGTACTTC. Translating gives CASSVDSLAYEQYF.

This clonotype was seen only a few times. V usage is TRBV20-1 and J usage is TRBJ2-1; 10 bases are a match to TRBD2. The CDR3 totals 15 residues. The ends lost 0 bases at V and 8 bases at J; junction bases unmatched: 7. The V gene's germline CDR1 is DFQATT and CDR2 SNEGSKA (reference sequence). DNA of the CDR3: TGCAGTGCTAGAGATCTAGCGGGGGCCCTCGATGAGCAGTTCTTC. Translation: CSARDLAGALDEQFF.

The chain uses TRBV13 and TRBJ2-1, with 11 bases aligning to TRBD2. The V and J ends lost 5 bases and 7 bases, in that order; junction bases with no gene match: 13. This CDR3 spans 17 amino acids. From germline, CDR1 is PRHDT and CDR2 FYEKMQ (reference sequence). The CDR3 region is CASSSNSGGAVNNEQFF. CDR3 in DNA: TGTGCCAGCAGCAGTAATAGCGGGGGGGCCGTGAATAATGAGCAGTTCTTC. Combining the CDR3 with reference TRBV13 and TRBJ2-1 gives the whole variable domain AAGVIQSPRHLIKEKRETATLKCYPIPRHDTVYWYQQGPGQDPQFLISFYEKMQSDKGSIPDRFSAQQFSDYHSELNMSSLELGDSALYFCASSSNSGGAVNNEQFFGPGTRLTVL.

In this sample, this clonotype turned up many times. This chain connects TRBV6-2 or TRBV6-3 to TRBJ2-1; a possible D gene is TRBD1 (5 bases). The CDR3 spans 15 residues. The V end lost 7 bases, the J end lost 8 bases, and 21 bases lay between the germline ends. Germline lookup yields CDR1 MNHEY and CDR2 SVGEGT. CDR3 loop: CASKSWQGVFYEQFF. The CDR3, as DNA: TGTGCCAGCAAAAGCTGGCAGGGCGTATTCTATGAGCAGTTCTTC.

The chain uses TRBV28 and TRBJ2-5; 7 bases map to TRBD1. CDR3 length: 14 residues. The V gene end was trimmed by 6 bases and the J gene end by 6 bases; junction bases not matched to a gene: 10. The germline V gene encodes CDR1 MDHEN and CDR2 SYDVKM. The CDR3 DNA follows: TGTGCCAGCAGCCTCCGGGACAGCGATCAGACCCAGTACTTC. It is translated as CASSLRDSDQTQYF.

This clonotype was found a few times. The genes are TRBV27 and TRBJ2-1, with TRBD2 matching 7 bases. With 3 bases clipped from V and 7 bases from J, the junction kept 12 bases outside the gene matches. CDR1 is MNHEY and CDR2 is SMNVEV in the germline V gene (reference sequence). This CDR3 has 16 amino acids. CDR3 region: CASSFRGIGGRNEQFF. CDR3 sequence (DNA): TGTGCCAGCAGTTTCCGGGGGATTGGCGGGAGAAATGAGCAGTTCTTC.

This clonotype was recorded a few times. This rearrangement joins TRBV27 to TRBJ1-1, with a weak D call TRBD1 (5 bases). Looked up from germline, CDR1 is MNHEY and CDR2 is SMNVEV (reference sequence). The CDR3 is 15 residues long. The V end lost 0 bases, the J end lost 4 bases, and 12 bases lay between the germline ends. CDR3 sequence reads: CASSLSWGSSTEAFF. CDR3 DNA: TGTGCCAGCAGTTTATCATGGGGCTCCTCCACTGAAGCTTTCTTT.

This clonotype was counted many times. The chain employs TRBV5-1 and TRBJ2-3; D unresolved. This CDR3 has 15 amino acids. The V and J ends lost 2 bases and 2 bases respectively, with 12 bases between them. The germline V gene encodes CDR1 SGHRS and CDR2 YFSETQ. The CDR3 reads CASSFGTFNTDTQYF. Written as DNA, the CDR3 is TGCGCCAGCAGCTTCGGCACGTTCAACACAGATACGCAGTATTTT.

This clonotype was seen more than once but under ten times. This rearrangement joins TRBV11-2 to TRBJ2-1; 7 nucleotides agree with TRBD2. The junction had 10 bases not matched to a gene; V was cut back by 5 bases and J by 9 bases. The CDR3 loop spans 14 amino acids. Germline V gives CDR1 SGHAT, CDR2 FQNNGV. The CDR3 here is CASSAGPAGSEQFF. DNA of the CDR3: TGTGCCAGCAGCGCCGGCCCAGCGGGGAGTGAGCAGTTCTTC.

This chain joins TRBV27 and TRBJ2-2; 7 bases fit TRBD1. Germline lookup yields CDR1 MNHEY and CDR2 SMNVEV (reference sequence). Trimming cost V 3 bases and J 5 bases; bases outside gene matches: 9. This CDR3 comprises 16 residues. CDR3 DNA sequence: TGTGCCAGCAGTTTCTCCCGACAGGGACAGACCGGGGAGCTGTTTTTT. This gives the protein CASSFSRQGQTGELFF.

A few counts support this clonotype. The CDR3 reads CASSYGAATNEKLFF. In DNA form, the CDR3 reads TGTGCCAGCAGTTACGGCGCGGCAACTAATGAAAAACTGTTTTTT. The V gene is TRBV6-5, the J gene TRBJ1-4; D is undetermined. This CDR3 comprises 15 residues. With 2 bases removed from V and 0 bases from J, the gap between germline ends came to 7 bases. Germline V gene lookup returns CDR1 MNHEY and CDR2 SVGAGI.

The chain joins TRBV2 to TRBJ2-5; D gene unclear. Germline V lookup: CDR1 SNHLY, CDR2 FYNNEI. V was pared by 10 bases and J by 4 bases, with 10 bases between. The CDR3 covers 11 residues. The CDR3 protein is CAKSVGETQYF. The CDR3 DNA follows: TGTGCCAAGTCCGTGGGAGAGACCCAGTACTTC.

This clonotype was seen a few times. This chain links TRBV20-1 with TRBJ2-1; D possibly corresponds to TRBD1 (6 bases). Germline CDR1 is DFQATT and CDR2 is SNEGSKA (reference sequence). The CDR3 is 14 residues long. Trimming removed 5 bases from V and 6 bases from J, with 17 bases in between. CDR3 in amino acids: CSAPRGLWGNEQFF. In DNA, the CDR3 is TGCAGTGCTCCCAGGGGTCTGTGGGGCAATGAGCAGTTCTTC.

The chain carries TRBV7-9 and TRBJ2-1; D remains ambiguous. The CDR3 is 15 residues long. The germline CDR1 and CDR2 sequences are SEHNR and FQNEAQ (reference sequence). Trimming removed 4 bases at V and 7 bases at J, with 17 bases between. The CDR3 region has the DNA TGTGCCAGCAGCTCCGGAGCGACTTTAAGTAATGAGCAGTTCTTC. Its translation: CASSSGATLSNEQFF.

The sample holds a few counts of this clonotype. The chain links TRBV27 to TRBJ2-3; unclear D gene. The CDR3 contains 13 residues. Per the germline V gene, CDR1 is MNHEY and CDR2 is SMNVEV (reference sequence). With 3 bases removed from V and 2 bases from J, the gap between germline ends came to 6 bases. CDR3: CASSFQPTDTQYF. The CDR3 coding sequence is TGTGCCAGCAGTTTCCAGCCCACAGATACGCAGTATTTT.

This clonotype was counted a few times. The rearrangement joins TRBV20-1 to TRBJ2-4; D is perhaps TRBD2 (6 bases). This CDR3 is 15 amino acids long. V lost 5 bases to trimming and J lost 1 base, with 15 bases between them. The V gene's germline CDR1 is DFQATT and CDR2 SNEGSKA (reference sequence). This CDR3 is CSALGRGEAKNIQYF. The DNA of the CDR3 is TGCAGTGCTTTGGGGCGGGGTGAGGCCAAAAACATTCAGTACTTC.

This clonotype was observed many times. The chain uses TRBV5-1 and TRBJ1-1; no definite D call. The CDR3 contains 13 residues. Germline assignment: CDR1 SGHRS and CDR2 YFSETQ. Trimming removed 0 bases at V and 7 bases at J, with 10 bases between. For the CDR3, the DNA is TGCGCCAGCAGCTTGGGGGTGGACGGTGAAGCTTTCTTT. Translated, it gives CASSLGVDGEAFF.

There are a few counts of this clonotype. The chain combines TRBV25-1 with TRBJ2-5, with no clear D. Germline V lookup: CDR1 MGHDK, CDR2 SYGVNS. The V gene lost 1 base and the J gene lost 6 bases, with 9 bases spanning the gap. This CDR3 has 13 amino acids. This chain's CDR3 is CASSESGRKTQYF. The DNA of the CDR3 is TGTGCCAGCAGTGAATCGGGCAGGAAGACCCAGTACTTC.

The genes are TRBV4-1 and TRBJ2-2; TRBD2 aligns across 11 bases. CDR1 is MGHRA, CDR2 YSYEKL, per germline. The V segment lost 9 bases and the J segment 0 bases; nucleotides outside the gene matches: 12. The length of the CDR3 is 18 residues. In DNA, the CDR3 is TGCGCCAGTATTATGACTAGCGGGGTCATAACGAACACCGGGGAGCTGTTTTTT. It codes for CASIMTSGVITNTGELFF.

This rearrangement joins TRBV10-2 to TRBJ2-5; D unclear. There are 13 residues in the CDR3. V was clipped by 7 bases and J by 2 bases, with 11 bases between them. Looked up from germline, CDR1 is WSHSY and CDR2 is SAAADI. Written as DNA, the CDR3 is TGCGCCAGCAACCAACGGATTCAAGAGACCCAGTACTTC. This encodes CASNQRIQETQYF.

The chain couples TRBV7-9 to TRBJ2-3; D remains unclear. In germline, CDR1 is SEHNR, CDR2 FQNEAQ (reference sequence). The CDR3 loop spans 9 amino acids. The CDR3 sequence is CAITDTQYF. The CDR3 region has the DNA TGTGCGATCACAGATACGCAGTATTTT.

The chain carries TRBV6-4 and TRBJ2-7; TRBD1 or TRBD2 may be the D gene (5 bases each). Germline V lookup: CDR1 MRHNA, CDR2 SNTAGT. CDR3 length: 16 residues. Trimming pared 3 bases from V and 2 bases from J, leaving 17 bases between. CDR3 coding DNA: TGTGCCAGCAGTGATCCGGGACCCTCCCCGCCCTACGAGCAGTACTTC. As protein: CASSDPGPSPPYEQYF.

The V gene is TRBV6-2 or TRBV6-3, the J gene TRBJ2-7; TRBD1 agrees at 12 bases. Germline CDR1 is MNHEY and CDR2 is SVGEGT. V lost 0 bases, J lost 7 bases, and 16 bases stayed unmatched. The CDR3 loop spans 19 amino acids. In nucleotides, the CDR3 is TGTGCCAGCAGTTACTCGGCGTTGACCGGGACAGGGGGCCCCGGGGAGCAGTACTTC. Translated: CASSYSALTGTGGPGEQYF.

V usage is TRBV29-1 and J usage is TRBJ2-3; D gene ambiguous. This CDR3 spans 13 amino acids. Germline-derived CDR1 and CDR2 are SQVTM and ANQGSEA. V was trimmed by 0 bases and J by 2 bases, leaving 6 bases between them. This chain's CDR3 is CSVEDSITDTQYF. The DNA for the CDR3 is TGCAGCGTTGAAGACTCCATCACAGATACGCAGTATTTT.

The table lists this clonotype with a few counts. The chain's CDR3 is CASSQGAGGLPDTQYF. CDR3 nucleotide sequence: TGTGCCAGCAGTCAGGGGGCGGGGGGGCTCCCAGATACGCAGTATTTT. This chain joins TRBV6-1 and TRBJ2-3, with a weak D call TRBD2 (9 bases). The CDR3 runs to 16 residues. V lost 5 bases, J lost 4 bases, and 19 bases lay in between. CDR1 is MNHNS, CDR2 SASEGT, per germline.

There are a few counts of this clonotype. The chain employs TRBV12-3 or TRBV12-4 and TRBJ2-5, with 7 positions matching TRBD2. V was pared by 8 bases and J by 5 bases, with 8 bases of the junction left unmatched. The CDR3 runs to 13 residues. The CDR3 DNA follows: TGTGCCAGCCGTGAGCGGGGCTGGGAGACCCAGTACTTC. Its translation is CASRERGWETQYF.

The J gene is TRBJ2-1, the V gene TRBV20-1; TRBD1 might be the D (6 bases). Per germline, CDR1 DFQATT and CDR2 SNEGSKA (reference sequence). With 0 bases removed from V and 0 bases from J, the gap between germline ends came to 9 bases. This CDR3 comprises 15 residues. The CDR3 DNA is TGCAGTGCTAGAGACGGACAGAGCTCCTACAATGAGCAGTTCTTC. Its protein product is CSARDGQSSYNEQFF.

The sample holds many counts of this clonotype. The chain recombines TRBV24-1 with TRBJ2-1; 9 bases line up with TRBD2. The CDR3 has 15 amino acids. CDR1 and CDR2 (germline): KGHDR, SFDVKD. The trim removed 2 bases at V and 8 bases at J, leaving 6 bases unmatched. The CDR3 DNA sequence: TGTGCCACCAGTGATTCCCCGACTAGCGGCCATGAGCAGTTCTTC. Its translation is CATSDSPTSGHEQFF.